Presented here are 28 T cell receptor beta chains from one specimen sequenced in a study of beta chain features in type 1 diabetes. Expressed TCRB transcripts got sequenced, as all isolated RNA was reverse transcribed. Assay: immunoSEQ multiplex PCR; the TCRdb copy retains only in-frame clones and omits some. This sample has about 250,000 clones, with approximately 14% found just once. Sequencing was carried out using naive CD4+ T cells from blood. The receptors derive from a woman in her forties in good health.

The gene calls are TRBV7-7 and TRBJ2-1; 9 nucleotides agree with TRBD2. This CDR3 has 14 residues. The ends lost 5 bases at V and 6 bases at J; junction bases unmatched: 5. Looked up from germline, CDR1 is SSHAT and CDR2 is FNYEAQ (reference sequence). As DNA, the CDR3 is TGTGCCAGCAGCCGAGAGCGGGGGGCCAATGAGCAGTTCTTC. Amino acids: CASSRERGANEQFF.

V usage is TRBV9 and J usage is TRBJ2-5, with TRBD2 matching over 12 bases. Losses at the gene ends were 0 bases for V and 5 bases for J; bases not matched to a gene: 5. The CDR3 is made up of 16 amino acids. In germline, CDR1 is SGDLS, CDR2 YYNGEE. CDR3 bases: TGTGCCAGCAGCGTAGCTAGCGGGGGGGCCGGGGAGACCCAGTACTTC. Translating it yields CASSVASGGAGETQYF.

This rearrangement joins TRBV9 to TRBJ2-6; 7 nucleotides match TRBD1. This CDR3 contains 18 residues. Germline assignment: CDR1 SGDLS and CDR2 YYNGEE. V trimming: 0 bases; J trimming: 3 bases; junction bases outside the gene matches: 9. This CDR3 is CASSVGVEGGGGANVLTF. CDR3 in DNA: TGTGCCAGCAGCGTAGGGGTCGAAGGGGGCGGTGGGGCCAACGTCCTGACTTTC.

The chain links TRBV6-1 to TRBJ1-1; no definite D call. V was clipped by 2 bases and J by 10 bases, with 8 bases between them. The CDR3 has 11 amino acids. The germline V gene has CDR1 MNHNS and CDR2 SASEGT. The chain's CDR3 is CASSEYNPAFF. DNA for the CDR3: TGTGCCAGCAGTGAATATAATCCAGCTTTCTTT.

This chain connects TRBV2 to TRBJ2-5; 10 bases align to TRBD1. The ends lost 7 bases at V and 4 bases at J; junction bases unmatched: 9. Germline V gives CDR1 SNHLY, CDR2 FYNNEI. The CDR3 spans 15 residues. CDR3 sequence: CASTQDRGGGETQYF. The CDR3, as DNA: TGTGCCAGCACACAGGACAGGGGGGGTGGAGAGACCCAGTACTTC.

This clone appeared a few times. CDR3 in amino acids: CASSLEGRPNYGYTF. In DNA, the CDR3 is TGTGCCAGCAGTTTGGAAGGGAGACCTAACTATGGCTACACCTTC. The chain recombines TRBV27 with TRBJ1-2; no clear D. Looked up from germline, CDR1 is MNHEY and CDR2 is SMNVEV (reference sequence). This CDR3 has 15 residues. The V gene lost 3 bases and the J gene lost 0 bases, with 11 bases spanning the gap.

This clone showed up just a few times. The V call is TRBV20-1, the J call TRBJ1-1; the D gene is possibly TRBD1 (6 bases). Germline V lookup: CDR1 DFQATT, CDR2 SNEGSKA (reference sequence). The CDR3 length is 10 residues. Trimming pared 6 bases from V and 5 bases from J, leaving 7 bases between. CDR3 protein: CSARGTEAFF. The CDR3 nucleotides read TGCAGTGCGAGGGGGACTGAAGCTTTCTTT.

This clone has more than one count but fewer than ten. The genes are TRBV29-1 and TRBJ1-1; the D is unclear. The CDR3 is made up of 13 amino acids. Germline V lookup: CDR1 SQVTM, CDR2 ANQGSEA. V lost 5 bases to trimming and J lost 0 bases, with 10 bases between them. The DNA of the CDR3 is TGCAGCGTTTCCCTGACACTGAACACTGAAGCTTTCTTT. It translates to CSVSLTLNTEAFF.

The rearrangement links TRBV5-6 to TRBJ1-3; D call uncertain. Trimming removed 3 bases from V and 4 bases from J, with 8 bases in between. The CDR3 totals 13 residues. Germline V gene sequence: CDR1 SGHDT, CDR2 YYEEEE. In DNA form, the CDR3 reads TGTGCCAGCAGCTCGATCGCGGGAAACACCATATATTTT. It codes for CASSSIAGNTIYF.

The CDR3, as DNA: TGTGCCAGCAGTCCGATACGCGGGGAGTCGTACAATGAGCAGTTCTTC. Translated: CASSPIRGESYNEQFF. The V call is TRBV11-2, the J call TRBJ2-1, with D possibly TRBD2 on 6 matching bases. V lost 6 bases and J lost 4, with 19 bases in between. The CDR3 is 16 amino acids. CDR1 is SGHAT, CDR2 FQNNGV, per germline.

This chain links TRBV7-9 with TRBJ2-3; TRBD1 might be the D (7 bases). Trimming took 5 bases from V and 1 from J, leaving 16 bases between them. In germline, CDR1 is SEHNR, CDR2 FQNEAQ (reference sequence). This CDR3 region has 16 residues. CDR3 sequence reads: CASSAGRRGGTDTQYF. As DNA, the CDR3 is TGTGCCAGCAGCGCGGGCCGCAGGGGGGGCACAGATACGCAGTATTTT.

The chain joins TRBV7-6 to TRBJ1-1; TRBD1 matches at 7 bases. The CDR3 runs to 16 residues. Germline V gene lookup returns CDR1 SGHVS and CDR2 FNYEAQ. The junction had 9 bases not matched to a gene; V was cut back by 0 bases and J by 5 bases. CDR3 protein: CASSLAPTGTGTEAFF. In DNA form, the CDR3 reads TGTGCCAGCAGCTTAGCGCCGACAGGGACGGGGACTGAAGCTTTCTTT.

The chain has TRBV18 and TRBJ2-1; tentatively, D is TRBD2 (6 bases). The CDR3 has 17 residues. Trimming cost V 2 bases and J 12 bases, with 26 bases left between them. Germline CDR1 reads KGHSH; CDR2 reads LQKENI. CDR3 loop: CASSPTSPGVAAMGQFF. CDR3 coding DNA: TGTGCCAGCTCACCAACATCGCCGGGGGTGGCGGCTATGGGGCAGTTCTTC.

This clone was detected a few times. The CDR3 DNA follows: TGTGCCAGCAGCTTAGAGGCGGGGGCCGATGGGACCCAGTACTTC. Translating it yields CASSLEAGADGTQYF. The V and J genes are TRBV7-9 and TRBJ2-5, with D maybe TRBD2 (7 bases). CDR3 length: 15 amino acids. Per the germline V gene, CDR1 is SEHNR and CDR2 is FQNEAQ (reference sequence). Deletions cut 1 base from V and 7 bases from J, with 16 bases between.

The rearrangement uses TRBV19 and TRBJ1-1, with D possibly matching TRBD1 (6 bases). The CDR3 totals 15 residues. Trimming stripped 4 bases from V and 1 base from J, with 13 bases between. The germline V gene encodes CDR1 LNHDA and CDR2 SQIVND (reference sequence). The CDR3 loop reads CASSKRGGANTEAFF. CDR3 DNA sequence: TGTGCCAGTAGTAAGAGGGGGGGGGCGAACACTGAAGCTTTCTTT.

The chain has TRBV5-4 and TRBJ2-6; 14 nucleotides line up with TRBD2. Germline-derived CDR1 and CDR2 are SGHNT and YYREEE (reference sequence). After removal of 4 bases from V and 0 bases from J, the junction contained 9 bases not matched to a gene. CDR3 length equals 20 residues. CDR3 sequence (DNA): TGTGCCAGCAGCCCCAAGGGACTAGCGGGGGCCTACTCTGGGGCCAACGTCCTGACTTTC. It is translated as CASSPKGLAGAYSGANVLTF.

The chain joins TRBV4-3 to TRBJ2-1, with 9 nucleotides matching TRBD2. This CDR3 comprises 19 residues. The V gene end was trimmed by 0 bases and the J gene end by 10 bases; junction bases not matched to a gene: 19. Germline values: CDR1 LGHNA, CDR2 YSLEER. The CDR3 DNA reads TGCGCCAGCAGCCAAGATTGGACGGCGGGGGGGCCCCAAGTGTTAGAGCAGTTCTTC. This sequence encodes CASSQDWTAGGPQVLEQFF.

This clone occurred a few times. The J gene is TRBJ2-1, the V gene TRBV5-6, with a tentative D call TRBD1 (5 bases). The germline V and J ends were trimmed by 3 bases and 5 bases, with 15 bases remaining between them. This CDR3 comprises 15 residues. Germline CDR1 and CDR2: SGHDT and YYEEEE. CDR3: CASSWGRYRNNEQFF. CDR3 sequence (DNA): TGTGCCAGCAGCTGGGGTCGGTACAGGAACAATGAGCAGTTCTTC.

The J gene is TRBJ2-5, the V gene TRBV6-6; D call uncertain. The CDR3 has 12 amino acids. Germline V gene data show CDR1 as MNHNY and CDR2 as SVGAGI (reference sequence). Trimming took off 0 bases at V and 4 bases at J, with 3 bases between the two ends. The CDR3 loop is CASSYSRETQYF. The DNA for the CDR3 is TGTGCCAGCAGTTACTCGAGAGAGACCCAGTACTTC.

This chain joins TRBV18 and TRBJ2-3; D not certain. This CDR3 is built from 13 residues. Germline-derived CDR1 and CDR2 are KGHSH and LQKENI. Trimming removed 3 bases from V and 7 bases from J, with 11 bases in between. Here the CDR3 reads CASSPLPGNTQYF. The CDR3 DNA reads TGTGCCAGCTCACCCCTACCAGGAAATACGCAGTATTTT.

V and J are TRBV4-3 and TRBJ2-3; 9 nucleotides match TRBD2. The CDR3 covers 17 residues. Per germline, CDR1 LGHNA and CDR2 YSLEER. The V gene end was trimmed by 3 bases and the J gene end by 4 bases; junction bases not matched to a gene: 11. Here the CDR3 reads CASSHTATSGRADTQYF. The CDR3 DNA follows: TGCGCCAGCAGCCATACCGCGACTAGCGGTAGGGCAGATACGCAGTATTTT.

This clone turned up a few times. The CDR3 DNA follows: TGCAGCGCCAAGGGGACAGGCAATCAGCCCCAGCATTTT. This codes for CSAKGTGNQPQHF. The chain combines TRBV29-1 with TRBJ1-5; TRBD1 agrees at 7 bases. V trimming: 7 bases; J trimming: 2 bases; junction bases outside the gene matches: 5. The CDR3 sequence is 13 residues long. The germline CDR1 and CDR2 sequences are SQVTM and ANQGSEA.

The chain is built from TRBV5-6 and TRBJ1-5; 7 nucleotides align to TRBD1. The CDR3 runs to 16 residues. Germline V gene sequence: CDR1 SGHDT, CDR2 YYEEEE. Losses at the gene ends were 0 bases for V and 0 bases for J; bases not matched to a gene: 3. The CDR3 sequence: CASSLGTGYSNQPQHF. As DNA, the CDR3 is TGTGCCAGCAGCTTGGGGACAGGATATAGCAATCAGCCCCAGCATTTT.

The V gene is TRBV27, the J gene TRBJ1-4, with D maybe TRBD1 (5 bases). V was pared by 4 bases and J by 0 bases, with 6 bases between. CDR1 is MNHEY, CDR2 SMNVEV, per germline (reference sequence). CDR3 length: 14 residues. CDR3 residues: CASSSQATNEKLFF. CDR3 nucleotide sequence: TGTGCCAGCAGTTCACAGGCAACTAATGAAAAACTGTTTTTT.

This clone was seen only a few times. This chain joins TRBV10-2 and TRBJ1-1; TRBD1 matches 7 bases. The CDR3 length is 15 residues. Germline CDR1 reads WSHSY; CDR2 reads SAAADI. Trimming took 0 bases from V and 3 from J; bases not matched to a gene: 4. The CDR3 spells CASSESSQGDTEAFF. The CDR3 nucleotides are TGCGCCAGCAGTGAGTCGAGTCAGGGGGACACTGAAGCTTTCTTT.

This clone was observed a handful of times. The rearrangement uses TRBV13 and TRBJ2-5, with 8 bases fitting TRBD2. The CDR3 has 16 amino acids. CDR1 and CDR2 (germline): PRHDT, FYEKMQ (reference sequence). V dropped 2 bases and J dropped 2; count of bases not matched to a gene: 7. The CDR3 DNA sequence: TGTGCCAGCAGCTTATATCTAGCGGGTCCTCAAGAGACCCAGTACTTC. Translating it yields CASSLYLAGPQETQYF. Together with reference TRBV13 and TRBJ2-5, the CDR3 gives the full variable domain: AAGVIQSPRHLIKEKRETATLKCYPIPRHDTVYWYQQGPGQDPQFLISFYEKMQSDKGSIPDRFSAQQFSDYHSELNMSSLELGDSALYFCASSLYLAGPQETQYFGPGTRLLVL.

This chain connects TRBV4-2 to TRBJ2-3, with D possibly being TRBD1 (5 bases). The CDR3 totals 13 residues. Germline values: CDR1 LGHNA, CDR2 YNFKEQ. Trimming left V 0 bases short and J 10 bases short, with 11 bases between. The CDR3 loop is CASSQEMGQSQYF. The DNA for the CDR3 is TGTGCCAGCAGCCAAGAGATGGGGCAGTCGCAGTATTTT.

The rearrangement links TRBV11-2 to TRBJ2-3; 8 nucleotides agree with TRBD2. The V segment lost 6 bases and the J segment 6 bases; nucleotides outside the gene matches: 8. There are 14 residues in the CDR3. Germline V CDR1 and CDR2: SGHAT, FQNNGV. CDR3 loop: CASRNRRGEDTQYF. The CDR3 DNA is TGTGCCAGCAGAAACAGGCGGGGGGAGGATACGCAGTATTTT.